Shown below are 19 T cell receptor beta chains from a single sample sequenced in a study of beta chain features in type 1 diabetes. The isolated RNA, all of it, was reverse transcribed, so expressed TCRB transcripts were what got sequenced. Assay: immunoSEQ multiplex PCR; the TCRdb copy retains only in-frame clones and omits some. The sample holds fewer than 550,000 clones; more than 9.5% are singletons and the top ten take 0.045% to 0.06%. The specimen was naive CD4+ T cells from blood. These TCRs come from a woman aged 18-29 years in good health.

The gene calls are TRBV7-9 and TRBJ1-6; 7 nucleotides agree with TRBD1. The CDR3 length is 14 residues. In germline, CDR1 is SEHNR, CDR2 FQNEAQ (reference sequence). The V gene end was trimmed by 5 bases and the J gene end by 8 bases; junction bases not matched to a gene: 6. CDR3 sequence (DNA): TGTGCCAGCAGCCTCCGGGACAGCTATTCACCCCTCCACTTT. It yields the protein CASSLRDSYSPLHF.

The table lists this clone with a few counts. The rearrangement links TRBV4-3 to TRBJ1-2; D is possibly TRBD1 (6 bases). Germline V CDR1 and CDR2: LGHNA, YSLEER. V was trimmed by 3 bases and J by 4 bases, leaving 12 bases between them. The CDR3 runs to 14 residues. CDR3: CASSQGAQGYGYTF. The CDR3 DNA reads TGCGCCAGCAGCCAGGGGGCGCAGGGCTATGGCTACACCTTC.

The chain combines TRBV4-3 with TRBJ1-2; the match to TRBD1 covers 8 bases. CDR3 length: 15 residues. V shed 3 bases, J shed 8 bases, and the junction held 11 bases outside the gene matches. Per the germline V gene, CDR1 is LGHNA and CDR2 is YSLEER. CDR3 bases: TGCGCCAGCAGCCAGAGAACGACAGGGGAGGAGGGCTACACCTTC. Its translation: CASSQRTTGEEGYTF.

Only a few counts were recorded for this clone. The chain combines TRBV28 with TRBJ1-1, with TRBD1 as a possible D gene (6 bases). Germline lookup yields CDR1 MDHEN and CDR2 SYDVKM. This CDR3 is built from 15 residues. V lost 2 bases, J lost 5 bases, and 15 bases lay in between. CDR3 DNA: TGTGCCAGCAGTTTAGGGAAGGGCAGGGGTACTGAAGCTTTCTTT. The encoded protein is CASSLGKGRGTEAFF.

This chain uses TRBV21-1 with TRBJ1-1; TRBD1 is the table's D call and was not checked against the DNA. TRBV21-1 constitutes a pseudogene. This CDR3 region has 14 residues. The CDR3 here is CASSNPGMNTEAFF. Written as DNA, the CDR3 is TGTGCCAGCAGCAATCCAGGGATGAACACTGAAGCTTTCTTT.

The gene calls are TRBV29-1 and TRBJ1-2, with unresolved D. V lost 2 bases and J 7 bases, leaving 8 bases between the germline ends. This CDR3 contains 11 residues. Germline CDR1 SQVTM, CDR2 ANQGSEA. CDR3 sequence: CSVEIGSGYTF. The CDR3 nucleotides are TGCAGCGTTGAAATTGGATCTGGCTACACCTTC.

The genes are TRBV9 and TRBJ1-1; 7 bases are shared with TRBD1. In germline, CDR1 is SGDLS, CDR2 YYNGEE. V was pared by 3 bases and J by 4 bases, with 30 bases of the junction left unmatched. The CDR3 runs to 22 residues. CDR3 amino acids: CASSGRSGPRSREGAQGTEAFF. CDR3 DNA: TGTGCCAGCAGCGGACGTAGCGGTCCCCGTTCCCGAGAGGGGGCTCAGGGCACTGAAGCTTTCTTT.

This clone was detected only once. The chain is built from TRBV5-4 and TRBJ2-6; D gene unclear. Per the germline V gene, CDR1 is SGHNT and CDR2 is YYREEE (reference sequence). V was clipped by 4 bases and J by 0 bases, with 8 bases between them. CDR3 length: 15 residues. The chain's CDR3 is CASSPGNSGANVLTF. CDR3 bases: TGTGCCAGCAGCCCCGGAAACTCTGGGGCCAACGTCCTGACTTTC.

This clone was detected only a few times. The gene calls are TRBV7-2 and TRBJ1-1; the D gene is possibly TRBD1 (6 bases). This CDR3 region has 15 residues. Germline-derived CDR1 and CDR2 are SGHTA and FQGNSA. Between the trimmed V and J ends, which lost 4 bases and 1 base, there was a span of 13 bases. The CDR3 spells CASSWDLGGNTEAFF. Written as DNA, the CDR3 is TGTGCCAGCAGCTGGGACTTAGGGGGGAACACTGAAGCTTTCTTT.

The V call is TRBV7-2, the J call TRBJ2-2, with D possibly being TRBD1 (6 bases). V was clipped by 4 bases and J by 1 base, with 16 bases between them. CDR1 SGHTA and CDR2 FQGNSA come from the germline V gene. The CDR3 has 17 residues. The CDR3 reads CASSSQGPILNTGELFF. As DNA, the CDR3 is TGTGCCAGCAGCTCCCAGGGGCCTATCCTGAACACCGGGGAGCTGTTTTTT.

This clone was observed a few times. The chain uses TRBV19 and TRBJ1-5; no clear D. Per the germline V gene, CDR1 is LNHDA and CDR2 is SQIVND (reference sequence). The CDR3 runs to 12 residues. V was shortened by 4 bases and J by 6 bases, with 7 bases between the two germline ends. The CDR3, as DNA: TGTGCCAGTAGTACGAGGTTTCAGCCCCAGCATTTT. Translated, it gives CASSTRFQPQHF.

This clone was observed a few times. V and J are TRBV6-1 and TRBJ2-7, with TRBD1 identical over 11 bases. The CDR3 is made up of 16 amino acids. V lost 1 base to trimming and J lost 7 bases; unmatched junction nucleotides: 9. CDR1 and CDR2 (germline): MNHNS, SASEGT. The CDR3 DNA reads TGTGCCAGCAGTGAAGTCCCCGGACAGGGGGCACGAGAGCAGTACGTC. Residues: CASSEVPGQGAREQYV.

This clone was seen ten or more times. The J gene is TRBJ2-1, the V gene TRBV9; 9 bases match TRBD1. With V trimmed by 4 bases and J by 4 bases, 6 bases remained unmatched. CDR1 is SGDLS and CDR2 is YYNGEE in the germline V gene. This CDR3 has 15 residues. In DNA form, the CDR3 reads TGTGCCAGCAGCCCGCGGACAGGGGAGTACAATGAGCAGTTCTTC. Its protein product is CASSPRTGEYNEQFF.

This clone was found a few times. V is TRBV18 and J is TRBJ2-6; unclear D gene. The V and J ends lost 5 bases and 0 bases respectively, with 11 bases between them. The CDR3 is made up of 16 amino acids. Germline V gene sequence: CDR1 KGHSH, CDR2 LQKENI. The CDR3 coding sequence is TGTGCCAGCTCAATCCTGCCCGTCTCTGGGGCCAACGTCCTGACTTTC. This translates into CASSILPVSGANVLTF.

This clone came up a few times. This chain joins TRBV11-3 and TRBJ2-5; no firm D call. CDR3 length equals 13 residues. The germline V gene has CDR1 SGHNT and CDR2 YENEEA. V was shortened by 5 bases and J by 2 bases, with 9 bases between the two germline ends. For the CDR3, the DNA is TGTGCCAGCAGCCCCTTCACGCAAGAGACCCAGTACTTC. Its protein product is CASSPFTQETQYF.

This clone was counted between two and nine times. The rearrangement links TRBV6-1 to TRBJ1-6; D gene unclear. The CDR3 extends over 11 amino acids. V was clipped by 6 bases and J by 7 bases, with 4 bases between them. Germline CDR1 reads MNHNS; CDR2 reads SASEGT. CDR3 residues: CASRGNSPLHF. The CDR3 coding sequence is TGTGCCAGCAGGGGCAATTCACCCCTCCACTTT.

The chain has TRBV5-1 and TRBJ2-6; D is ambiguous. The CDR3 is made up of 14 amino acids. Per the germline V gene, CDR1 is SGHRS and CDR2 is YFSETQ. Trimming removed 5 bases at V and 0 bases at J, with 6 bases between. CDR3 in amino acids: CASRSLSGANVLTF. The CDR3 DNA sequence: TGCGCCAGCAGGTCCCTCTCTGGGGCCAACGTCCTGACTTTC.

This clone has only a few counts. The chain carries TRBV4-3 and TRBJ2-7; TRBD1 matches 7 bases. Germline V CDR1 and CDR2: LGHNA, YSLEER. The CDR3 runs 15 residues. V trimming: 2 bases; J trimming: 2 bases; junction bases outside the gene matches: 6. The CDR3 sequence: CASSQTGTATYEQYF. The CDR3 DNA is TGCGCCAGCAGCCAAACCGGGACAGCGACCTACGAGCAGTACTTC.

This clone was detected a few times. The V gene is TRBV4-2, the J gene TRBJ2-5, with TRBD1 matching 7 bases. Germline CDR1 and CDR2: LGHNA and YNFKEQ. V dropped 5 bases and J dropped 2; count of bases not matched to a gene: 8. This CDR3 spans 15 amino acids. CDR3 region: CASSFRDSHQETQYF. The CDR3 DNA reads TGTGCCAGCAGCTTCCGGGACAGCCATCAAGAGACCCAGTACTTC.